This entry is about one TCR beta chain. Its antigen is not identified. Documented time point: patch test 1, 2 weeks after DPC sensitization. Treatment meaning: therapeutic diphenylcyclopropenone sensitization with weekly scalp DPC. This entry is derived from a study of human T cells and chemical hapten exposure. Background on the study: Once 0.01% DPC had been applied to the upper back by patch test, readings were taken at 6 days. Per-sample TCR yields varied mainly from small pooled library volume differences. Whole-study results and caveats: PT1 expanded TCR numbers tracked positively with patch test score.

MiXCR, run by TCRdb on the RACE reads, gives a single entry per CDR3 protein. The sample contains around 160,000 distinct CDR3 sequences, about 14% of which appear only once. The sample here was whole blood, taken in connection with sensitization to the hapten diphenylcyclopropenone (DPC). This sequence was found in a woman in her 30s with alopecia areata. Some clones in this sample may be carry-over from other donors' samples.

The CDR3 DNA follows: TGCGCCAGCAGGACAGGTTTCGCTGAAGCTTTCTTT. Its protein product is CASRTGFAEAFF. The rearrangement uses TRBV10-2 and TRBJ1-1; D might be TRBD1 (6 bases). The germline CDR1 and CDR2 sequences are WSHSY and SAAADI. CDR3 length: 12 amino acids. V was cut by 6 bases and J by 6 bases, with 11 bases left in between.